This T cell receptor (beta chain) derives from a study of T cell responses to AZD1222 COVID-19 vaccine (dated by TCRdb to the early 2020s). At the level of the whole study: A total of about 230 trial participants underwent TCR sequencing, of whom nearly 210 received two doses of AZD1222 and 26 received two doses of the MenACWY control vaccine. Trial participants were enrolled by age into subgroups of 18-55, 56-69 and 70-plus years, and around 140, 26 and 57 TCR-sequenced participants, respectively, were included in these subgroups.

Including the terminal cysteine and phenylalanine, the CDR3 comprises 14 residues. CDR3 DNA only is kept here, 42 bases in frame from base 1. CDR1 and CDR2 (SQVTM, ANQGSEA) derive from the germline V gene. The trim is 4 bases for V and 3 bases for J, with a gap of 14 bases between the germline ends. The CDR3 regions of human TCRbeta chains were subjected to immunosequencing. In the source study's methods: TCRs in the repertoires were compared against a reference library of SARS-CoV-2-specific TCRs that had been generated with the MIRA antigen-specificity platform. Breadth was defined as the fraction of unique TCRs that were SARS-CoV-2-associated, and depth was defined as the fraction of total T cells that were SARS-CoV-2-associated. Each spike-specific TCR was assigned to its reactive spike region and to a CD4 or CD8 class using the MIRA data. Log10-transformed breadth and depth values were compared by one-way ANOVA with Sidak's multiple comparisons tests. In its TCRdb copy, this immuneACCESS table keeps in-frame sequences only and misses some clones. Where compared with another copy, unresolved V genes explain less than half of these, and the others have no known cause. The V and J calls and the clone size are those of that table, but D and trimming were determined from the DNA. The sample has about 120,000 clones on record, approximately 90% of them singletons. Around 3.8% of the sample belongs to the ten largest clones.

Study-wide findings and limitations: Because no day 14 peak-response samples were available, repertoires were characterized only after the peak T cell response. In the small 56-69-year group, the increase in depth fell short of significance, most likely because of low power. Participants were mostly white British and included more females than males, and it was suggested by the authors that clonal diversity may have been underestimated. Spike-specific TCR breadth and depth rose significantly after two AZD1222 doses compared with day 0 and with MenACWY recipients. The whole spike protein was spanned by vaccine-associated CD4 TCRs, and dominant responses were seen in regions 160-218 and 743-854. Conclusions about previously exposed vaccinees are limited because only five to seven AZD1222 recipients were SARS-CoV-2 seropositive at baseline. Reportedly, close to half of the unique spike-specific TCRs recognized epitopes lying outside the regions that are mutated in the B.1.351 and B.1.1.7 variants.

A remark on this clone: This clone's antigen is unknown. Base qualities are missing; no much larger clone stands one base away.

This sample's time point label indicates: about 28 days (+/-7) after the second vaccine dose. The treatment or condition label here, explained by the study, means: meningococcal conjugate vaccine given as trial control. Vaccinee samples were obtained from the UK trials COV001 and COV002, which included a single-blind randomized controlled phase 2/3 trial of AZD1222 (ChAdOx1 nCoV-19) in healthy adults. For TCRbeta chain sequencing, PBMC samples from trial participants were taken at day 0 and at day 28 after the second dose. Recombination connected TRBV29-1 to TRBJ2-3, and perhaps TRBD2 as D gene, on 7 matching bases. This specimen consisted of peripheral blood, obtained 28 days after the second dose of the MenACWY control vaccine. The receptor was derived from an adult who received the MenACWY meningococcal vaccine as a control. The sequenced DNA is TGCAGCGTTGGGGAGGGACATAGGACAGATACGCAGTATTTT. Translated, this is CSVGEGHRTDTQYF.